This T cell receptor beta chain comes out of a study of cytomegalovirus exposure and HLA in healthy donors. The study, taken as a whole, reports: It was reported that the classifier diagnosed cytomegalovirus status with high specificity and sensitivity in both the original and validation cohorts.

60 Vbeta and 13 Jbeta primers were used in PCR. The assay was immunoSEQ multiplex PCR, and TCRdb's table has in-frame clones only and misses some. The table shows some 160,000 clones, with under 85% occurring only once. With regard to this clone: The antigen is not known.

The germline CDR1 and CDR2 sequences are SGDLS and YYNGEE. The CDR3 has 13 amino acids. Trimming took 0 bases from V and 11 from J; bases not matched to a gene: 6. The sequence was obtained from a woman aged 25 to 39 in good health and CMV-seronegative. V gene TRBV9 combines with J gene TRBJ1-1; 8 bases are shared with TRBD1. Sequencing used PBMCs. CDR3 loop: CASSVGQGTDAFF. The CDR3 nucleotides are TGTGCCAGCAGCGTAGGACAGGGGACGGATGCTTTCTTT.